Reported below is one TCR beta chain. In its sample, this clonotype was seen many times. It has no known antigen specificity. No base-level quality is on record; no much larger clone is a single base apart. The intended sense of this specimen's treatment or condition label: allogeneic hematopoietic cell transplantation with graft depleted of TCRalphabeta T cells and CD19 B cells. TCRalphabeta/CD19-depleted allogeneic hematopoietic cell grafts were given to the transplant recipients, all of whom were children. To prepare the library, PCR was applied. The instrument was an Illumina HiSeq 2500. TCR library preparation used molecular barcoding, with unique molecular identifiers applied to normalize quantification of the TCRbeta repertoire. The raw public data were reprocessed by TCRdb itself: fastp quality trimming at Q25, MiXCR clonotype calling, in-frame beta chains only. Records with the same CDR3 protein are collapsed into one entry carrying the most frequent genes and DNA. The table for this sample lists around 17,000 distinct CDR3 sequences; 4.5% to 6.5% of them were counted only once. In total, the top ten clones hold 5.5% to 8.5% of the sample.

V and J lose 5 bases and 8 bases, and a span of 10 bases separates them. Measured from the cysteine to the phenylalanine, the CDR3 is 12 residues long. Left in the record is the CDR3 DNA by itself, 36 bases read in frame from the first base. CDR1 SEHNR and CDR2 FQNEAQ were looked up in the germline V gene (reference sequence). The data originate from a study of T-cell reconstitution after alpha-beta-depleted transplantation in children listed by TCRdb under 2016. About the full investigation: The study quantitatively tracked T-cell immune reconstitution after TCRalphabeta/CD19-depleted allogeneic hematopoietic cell transplantation in children using TCR repertoire profiling.

Study-level results and caveats: The apparently early recovery of alphabetaT-cell counts about two months after transplant reportedly depended on only several hundred rapidly expanded clones that came from non-depleted graft cells. The frequencies of hyperexpanded clones fell over the following months, and after one year, T-cell counts and TCRbeta diversity were mostly attributed to newly produced T cells. In some patients, the high TCRbeta diversity seen at day 60 was put down to recipient T cells and intrathymic progenitors that had survived conditioning.

The specimen comprised PBMCs, sampled before TCRalphabeta/CD19-depleted stem cell transplant. The receptor was derived from a boy aged 5-17 years with acute lymphoblastic leukemia, due to receive a stem cell transplant. The chain was built from TRBV7-9 and TRBJ2-1, with the D segment identity uncertain. The CDR3 amino acid sequence is: CASSTFSYEQFF. The DNA sequence follows: TGTGCCAGCAGCACCTTCTCCTATGAGCAGTTCTTC. The reference TRBV7-9 and TRBJ2-1 proteins fill in what lies around the CDR3, so the full variable domain reads DTGVSQNPRHKITKRGQNVTFRCDPISEHNRLYWYRQTLGQGPEFLTYFQNEAQLEKSRLLSDRFSAERPKGSFSTLEIQRTEQGDSAMYLCASSTFSYEQFFGPGTRLTVL.